This passage covers 28 T cell receptor beta chains from one sample sequenced in a study of blood T cell repertoires in COVID-19. The method was immunoSEQ multiplex PCR; TCRdb's version includes in-frame clones alone and lacks a portion of them. The sample lists about 28,000 clones; about 80% were seen once. What was sequenced was peripheral blood. The receptors derive from a man in his sixties or seventies with acute or convalescent COVID-19.

This sequence joins TRBV13 and TRBJ2-3; 7 bases are a match to TRBD2. This CDR3 comprises 16 residues. The V segment lost 0 bases and the J segment 0 bases; nucleotides outside the gene matches: 3. The germline V gene encodes CDR1 PRHDT and CDR2 FYEKMQ (reference sequence). The CDR3 sequence: CASSLGERGSTDTQYF. The CDR3 DNA sequence: TGTGCCAGCAGCTTAGGGGAGCGGGGTAGCACAGATACGCAGTATTTT.

This clone came up a few times. This chain links TRBV2 with TRBJ2-7; a possible D gene is TRBD1 (6 bases). The germline V gene encodes CDR1 SNHLY and CDR2 FYNNEI. V was clipped by 6 bases and J by 3 bases, with 12 bases between them. This CDR3 spans 13 amino acids. The CDR3 nucleotides are TGTGCCAGCAGGGATGGACAGAGCTACGAGCAGTACTTC. Translated, it gives CASRDGQSYEQYF. Filled out from reference TRBV2 and TRBJ2-7, the complete variable domain reads EPEVTQTPSHQVTQMGQEVILRCVPISNHLYFYWYRQILGQKVEFLVSFYNNEISEKSEIFDDQFSVERPDGSNFTLKIRSTKLEDSAMYFCASRDGQSYEQYFGPGTRLTVT.

CDR3: CSAERGETQYF. The DNA for the CDR3 is TGCAGTGCCGAGCGGGGGGAGACCCAGTACTTC. V is TRBV20-1 and J is TRBJ2-5, with 8 nucleotides matching TRBD2. Germline CDR1 and CDR2: DFQATT and SNEGSKA (reference sequence). The CDR3 consists of 11 residues. The V gene end was trimmed by 6 bases and the J gene end by 5 bases; junction bases not matched to a gene: 2.

This chain connects TRBV28 to TRBJ2-5; perhaps TRBD2 as D (6 bases). CDR1 MDHEN and CDR2 SYDVKM come from the germline V gene. The germline V and J ends were trimmed by 3 bases and 5 bases, with 10 bases remaining between them. This CDR3 is built from 13 residues. CDR3 loop: CASSFAGWETQYF. CDR3 in DNA: TGTGCCAGCAGTTTCGCGGGGTGGGAGACCCAGTACTTC.

The genes are TRBV5-5 and TRBJ1-5, with D perhaps TRBD1 (5 bases). The germline V and J ends were trimmed by 1 base and 6 bases, with 11 bases remaining between them. This CDR3 contains 14 residues. CDR1 is SGHKS, CDR2 YYEKEE, per germline (reference sequence). The CDR3 coding sequence is TGTGCCAGCAGCTTGCAGGGAGGTCCTCAGCCCCAGCATTTT. It is translated as CASSLQGGPQPQHF.

This chain joins TRBV4-1 and TRBJ2-2; perhaps TRBD2 as D (5 bases). Trimming stripped 2 bases from V and 5 bases from J, with 15 bases between. From germline, CDR1 is MGHRA and CDR2 YSYEKL. The CDR3 consists of 16 residues. The CDR3 coding sequence is TGCGCCAGCAGCCAAACTAACGGGATGGGGACCGGGGAGCTGTTTTTT. Amino acid sequence: CASSQTNGMGTGELFF.

V is TRBV9 and J is TRBJ2-5, with 11 positions matching TRBD2. CDR1 is SGDLS, CDR2 YYNGEE, per germline. This CDR3 contains 17 residues. The V segment lost 3 bases and the J segment 2 bases; nucleotides outside the gene matches: 9. The CDR3 coding sequence is TGTGCCAGCAGCGAGGGGAGACTAGCGGGGAGACAAGAGACCCAGTACTTC. Protein product: CASSEGRLAGRQETQYF.

J is TRBJ1-3 and V is TRBV13; no clear D gene. The V gene's germline CDR1 is PRHDT and CDR2 FYEKMQ (reference sequence). V gave up 0 bases and J gave up 9 bases, with 21 bases separating them. CDR3 length: 17 amino acids. This chain's CDR3 is CASSLGGGQLQPSTIYF. CDR3 coding DNA: TGTGCCAGCAGCTTAGGAGGAGGCCAATTACAGCCAAGCACCATATATTTT. Variable domain in full (rest from reference TRBV13 and TRBJ1-3): AAGVIQSPRHLIKEKRETATLKCYPIPRHDTVYWYQQGPGQDPQFLISFYEKMQSDKGSIPDRFSAQQFSDYHSELNMSSLELGDSALYFCASSLGGGQLQPSTIYFGEGSWLTVV.

CDR3 sequence: CAWSVRYEQYF. CDR3 nucleotides: TGTGCCTGGAGTGTACGGTACGAGCAGTACTTC. The chain uses TRBV30 and TRBJ2-7; D unresolved. The germline CDR1 and CDR2 sequences are GTSNPN and SVGIG (reference sequence). V shed 0 bases and J shed 4 bases, with 4 bases lying between them. This CDR3 is 11 amino acids long.

CDR3 sequence: CASSHRTSETNEQFF. In DNA form, the CDR3 reads TGTGCCAGCAGCCACAGGACTAGCGAGACCAATGAGCAGTTCTTC. V gene TRBV14 combines with J gene TRBJ2-1, with 9 bases aligning to TRBD2. There are 15 residues in the CDR3. The J segment lost 6 bases and the V segment lost 3 bases, leaving 6 bases of the junction unmatched. Germline CDR1 reads SGHDN; CDR2 reads FVKESK.

In its sample, this clone was seen once. V gene TRBV5-1 combines with J gene TRBJ2-7, with TRBD1 matching 7 bases. The CDR3 covers 14 residues. Germline CDR1 is SGHRS and CDR2 is YFSETQ. Trimming at V came to 3 bases and at J to 2 bases, leaving 5 bases not matched to a gene. The CDR3 sequence: CASSYRQGPYEQYF. The CDR3 DNA reads TGCGCCAGCAGCTACCGACAGGGACCCTACGAGCAGTACTTC.

This sequence joins TRBV28 and TRBJ2-5, with 9 bases lining up with TRBD1. The ends lost 5 bases at V and 5 bases at J; junction bases unmatched: 6. CDR1 MDHEN and CDR2 SYDVKM come from the germline V gene. The CDR3 length is 14 residues. DNA of the CDR3: TGTGCCAGCAGTCCCGGGACAGGGTTGGAGACCCAGTACTTC. It encodes CASSPGTGLETQYF.

This rearrangement joins TRBV7-3 to TRBJ2-7; possibly TRBD1 for D (6 bases). This CDR3 is 15 amino acids long. Trimming shortened V by 2 bases and J by 5 bases, and 16 bases separated the two germline ends. The germline CDR1 and CDR2 sequences are SGHTA and FQGTGA. The CDR3 loop is CASSLFAGDVHEQYF. Written as DNA, the CDR3 is TGTGCCAGCAGCTTATTCGCAGGGGATGTGCACGAGCAGTACTTC.

The V call is TRBV7-7, the J call TRBJ2-5; possible D gene TRBD2, 6 bases. V was trimmed by 5 bases and J by 1 base, leaving 8 bases between them. There are 13 residues in the CDR3. The germline CDR1 and CDR2 sequences are SSHAT and FNYEAQ (reference sequence). CDR3 residues: CASSRDFQETQYF. The CDR3 bases are TGTGCCAGCAGCAGGGACTTCCAAGAGACCCAGTACTTC.

The chain carries TRBV5-4 and TRBJ1-3; no definite D call. V lost 1 base to trimming and J lost 7 bases, with 12 bases between them. This CDR3 has 14 residues. The germline gives CDR1 SGHNT, CDR2 YYREEE (reference sequence). This chain's CDR3 is CASSLRVDGNTIYF. As DNA, the CDR3 is TGTGCCAGCAGCTTGCGGGTCGATGGGAACACCATATATTTT. The variable domain in full, completed from reference TRBV5-4 and TRBJ1-3, reads ETGVTQSPTHLIKTRGQQVTLRCSSQSGHNTVSWYQQALGQGPQFIFQYYREEENGRGNFPPRFSGLQFPNYSSELNVNALELDDSALYLCASSLRVDGNTIYFGEGSWLTVV.

This rearrangement joins TRBV5-6 to TRBJ2-1; 11 positions agree with TRBD2. Trimming at V came to 0 bases and at J to 2 bases, leaving 7 bases not matched to a gene. Germline-derived CDR1 and CDR2 are SGHDT and YYEEEE. The CDR3 has 18 amino acids. CDR3 DNA sequence: TGTGCCAGCAGCTTGGTCCTACTTAGCGGGAGGGCCTACAATGAGCAGTTCTTC. Encoded protein: CASSLVLLSGRAYNEQFF.

This sequence joins TRBV18 and TRBJ2-3, with D perhaps matching TRBD1 (5 bases). V dropped 1 base and J dropped 1 base, with 9 bases sitting between them. This CDR3 comprises 15 residues. Per germline, CDR1 KGHSH and CDR2 LQKENI. The CDR3: CASSPRGLGTDTQYF. The CDR3 DNA is TGTGCCAGCTCACCACGGGGCTTGGGCACAGATACGCAGTATTTT.

The V and J genes are TRBV28 and TRBJ1-4; D gene unclear. The CDR3 contains 11 residues. Per the germline V gene, CDR1 is MDHEN and CDR2 is SYDVKM. Trimming took 6 bases from V and 7 from J, leaving 6 bases between them. The CDR3 protein is CASRAPEKLFF. The CDR3 DNA reads TGTGCCAGCAGGGCCCCTGAAAAACTGTTTTTT.

The J gene is TRBJ2-1, the V gene TRBV19, with TRBD2 matching over 8 bases. The junction had 5 bases not matched to a gene; V was cut back by 2 bases and J by 8 bases. The V gene's germline CDR1 is LNHDA and CDR2 SQIVND (reference sequence). The CDR3 length is 14 residues. The CDR3, as DNA: TGTGCCAGTAGTATAAGCGGGAGCACGGATGAGCAGTTCTTC. This translates into CASSISGSTDEQFF.

This clone occurred a few times. The chain links TRBV7-9 to TRBJ1-4; D is possibly TRBD1 (5 bases). Germline V gives CDR1 SEHNR, CDR2 FQNEAQ (reference sequence). Trimming pared 1 base from V and 5 bases from J, leaving 11 bases between. CDR3 length: 15 amino acids. CDR3 residues: CASSLEGGGNEKLFF. In DNA form, the CDR3 reads TGTGCCAGCAGCTTAGAAGGCGGGGGAAATGAAAAACTGTTTTTT.

V gene TRBV18 combines with J gene TRBJ2-3; 8 nucleotides line up with TRBD2. V trimming: 2 bases; J trimming: 5 bases; junction bases outside the gene matches: 6. CDR1 KGHSH and CDR2 LQKENI come from the germline V gene. The CDR3 totals 15 residues. The CDR3 region has the DNA TGTGCCAGCTCACCAGTCAGCGGGAGAGAAGATACGCAGTATTTT. This codes for CASSPVSGREDTQYF. The full variable domain, completed using reference TRBV18 and TRBJ2-3, is NAGVMQNPRHLVRRRGQEARLRCSPMKGHSHVYWYRQLPEEGLKFMVYLQKENIIDESGMPKERFSAEFPKEGPSILRIQQVVRGDSAAYFCASSPVSGREDTQYFGPGTRLTVL.

The chain has TRBV15 and TRBJ2-3; D is unresolved. V shed 2 bases and J shed 6 bases, with 12 bases lying between them. The germline gives CDR1 LNHNV, CDR2 YYDKDF (reference sequence). This CDR3 has 14 residues. CDR3 protein: CATSRPSGGDTQYF. The CDR3 DNA follows: TGTGCCACCAGCAGACCCTCCGGTGGTGATACGCAGTATTTT.

V and J are TRBV19 and TRBJ2-1, with TRBD2 identical over 10 bases. This CDR3 has 14 amino acids. The germline V gene encodes CDR1 LNHDA and CDR2 SQIVND (reference sequence). V dropped 4 bases and J dropped 6; count of bases not matched to a gene: 3. Here the CDR3 DNA reads TGTGCCAGTAGTAGAGAGCGGGGGGGCAATGAGCAGTTCTTC. Translated: CASSRERGGNEQFF.

The V and J genes are TRBV5-4 and TRBJ2-5; 12 bases align to TRBD2. Germline V lookup: CDR1 SGHNT, CDR2 YYREEE (reference sequence). The CDR3 is made up of 16 amino acids. V was pared by 4 bases and J by 4 bases, with 8 bases of the junction left unmatched. This chain's CDR3 is CASSLSTSGRAETQYF. Here the CDR3 DNA reads TGTGCCAGCAGCCTCTCGACTAGCGGGAGAGCAGAGACCCAGTACTTC.

The genes are TRBV14 and TRBJ1-6, with a weak D call TRBD1 (5 bases). V was clipped by 1 base and J by 7 bases, with 14 bases between them. Germline-derived CDR1 and CDR2 are SGHDN and FVKESK. The CDR3 contains 16 residues. The CDR3 loop reads CASSQVGRARNSPLHF. The CDR3 DNA sequence: TGTGCCAGCAGCCAAGTTGGCAGGGCGCGAAATTCACCCCTCCACTTT.

The rearrangement links TRBV19 to TRBJ2-3, with D possibly TRBD1 on 6 matching bases. CDR3 length equals 15 residues. Trimming pared 2 bases from V and 0 bases from J, leaving 9 bases between. The germline V gene encodes CDR1 LNHDA and CDR2 SQIVND (reference sequence). The CDR3 is CASSIRRGSTDTQYF. CDR3 in DNA: TGTGCCAGTAGTATACGAAGGGGGAGCACAGATACGCAGTATTTT.

This clone has just a few counts. The rearrangement uses TRBV7-8 and TRBJ2-3, with D possibly TRBD2 on 6 matching bases. The CDR3 is 14 amino acids. The germline V gene has CDR1 SGHVS and CDR2 FQNEAQ. Trimming removed 5 bases at V and 0 bases at J, with 9 bases between. CDR3 bases: TGTGCCAGCAGCGTCGGGACTAGCACAGATACGCAGTATTTT. This encodes CASSVGTSTDTQYF.

J is TRBJ1-1 and V is TRBV5-1, with D perhaps TRBD1 (5 bases). V was shortened by 0 bases and J by 8 bases, with 17 bases between the two germline ends. The CDR3 is 15 residues long. The germline V gene encodes CDR1 SGHRS and CDR2 YFSETQ. CDR3: CASSLGDGRGDEAFF. CDR3 DNA: TGCGCCAGCAGCTTGGGAGACGGGCGGGGGGACGAAGCTTTCTTT.